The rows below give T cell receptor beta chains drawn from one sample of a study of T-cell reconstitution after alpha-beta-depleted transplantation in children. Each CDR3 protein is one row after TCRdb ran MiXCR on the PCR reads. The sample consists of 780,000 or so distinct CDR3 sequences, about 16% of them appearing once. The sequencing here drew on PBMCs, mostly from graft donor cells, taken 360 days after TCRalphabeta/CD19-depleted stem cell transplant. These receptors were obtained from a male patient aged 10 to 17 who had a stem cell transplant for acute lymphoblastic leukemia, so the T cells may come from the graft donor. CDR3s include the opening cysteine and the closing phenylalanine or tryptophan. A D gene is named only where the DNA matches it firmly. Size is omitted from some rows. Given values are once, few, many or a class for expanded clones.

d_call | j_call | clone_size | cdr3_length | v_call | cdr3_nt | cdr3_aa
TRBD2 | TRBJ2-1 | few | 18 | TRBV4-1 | TGCGCCAGCAGCCAAGTGATAGCGGGAGGTCCTTACCCGAATGAGCAGTTCTTC | CASSQVIAGGPYPNEQFF
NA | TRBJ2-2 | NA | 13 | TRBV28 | TGTGCCAGCAGTTGGCCGGGCCCCGGGGAGCTGTTTTTT | CASSWPGPGELFF
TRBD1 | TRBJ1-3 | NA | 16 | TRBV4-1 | TGCGCCAGCAGCCAGAGGGGACAGGGCTCTGGAAACACCATATATTTT | CASSQRGQGSGNTIYF
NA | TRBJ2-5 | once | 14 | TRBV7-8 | TGTGCCAGCAGCTTACTGGCGCCTAAAGAGACCCAGTACTTC | CASSLLAPKETQYF
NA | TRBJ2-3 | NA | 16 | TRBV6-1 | TGTGCCAGCAGTGCCGGCGGGACAGTTAGCACAGATACGCAGTATTTT | CASSAGGTVSTDTQYF
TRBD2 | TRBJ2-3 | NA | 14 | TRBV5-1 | TGCGCCAGCTTAGCGGGGCCTAGCACAGATACGCAGTATTTT | CASLAGPSTDTQYF
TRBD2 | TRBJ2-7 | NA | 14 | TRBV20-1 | TGCAGTGCTAGTCGGGAGGGCCCTGGTTACGAGCAGTACTTC | CSASREGPGYEQYF
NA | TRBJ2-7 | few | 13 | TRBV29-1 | TGCAGCGTTGAAGAAGACACCTCCTACGAGCAGTACTTC | CSVEEDTSYEQYF
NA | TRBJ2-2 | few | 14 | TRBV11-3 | TGTGCCAGCAGCTTAGTTTTAGGGACCGGGGAGCTGTTTTTT | CASSLVLGTGELFF
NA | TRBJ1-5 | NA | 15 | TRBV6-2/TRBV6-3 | TGTGCCAGCATCCTCAAGGAAGGGGCAGGTCAGCCCCAGCATTTT | CASILKEGAGQPQHF
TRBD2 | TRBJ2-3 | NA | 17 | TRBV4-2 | TGTGCCAGCAGCGCCCAGCCAAGCGGGGGATACACAGATACGCAGTATTTT | CASSAQPSGGYTDTQYF
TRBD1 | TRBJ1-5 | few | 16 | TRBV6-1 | TGTGCCAGCAGCCCCCGGGACAGGGGCGGCAATCAGCCCCAGCATTTT | CASSPRDRGGNQPQHF
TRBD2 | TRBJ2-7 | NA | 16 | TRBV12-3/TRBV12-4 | TGTGCCAGCACCCTCCGGGGACTAGCGGGAAGGGACGAGCAGTACTTC | CASTLRGLAGRDEQYF
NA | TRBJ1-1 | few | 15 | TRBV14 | TGTGCCAGCAGCCAAGATCCCGAGCGGAACACTGAAGCTTTCTTT | CASSQDPERNTEAFF
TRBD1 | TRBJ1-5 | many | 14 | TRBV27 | TGTGCCAGCAGTTTCGGACAGGATGGTCAGCCCCAGCATTTT | CASSFGQDGQPQHF
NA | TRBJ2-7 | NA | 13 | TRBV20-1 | TGCAGTGCTAGAATTCCAGGGAAAATCGAGCAGTACTTC | CSARIPGKIEQYF
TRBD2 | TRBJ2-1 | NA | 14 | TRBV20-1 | TGCAGTGCGTTGCTAGCGGGAGTTCACAATGAGCAGTTCTTC | CSALLAGVHNEQFF
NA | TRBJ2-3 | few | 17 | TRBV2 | TGTGCCAGCAGTGAGAATGGGGGGTCTAGCCTAACAGATACGCAGTATTTT | CASSENGGSSLTDTQYF
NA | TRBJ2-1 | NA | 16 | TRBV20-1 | TGCAGTGCTAGAGATAGGCTAGCGCTAGAGACCAATGAGCAGTTCTTC | CSARDRLALETNEQFF
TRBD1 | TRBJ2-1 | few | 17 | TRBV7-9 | TGTGCCAGCAGCTTAGCTCCGGGACAGGGGTATGACAATGAGCAGTTCTTC | CASSLAPGQGYDNEQFF
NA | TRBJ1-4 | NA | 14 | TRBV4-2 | TGTGCCAGCAGCCAAGTAAAGCGGACCGAAAAACTGTTTTTT | CASSQVKRTEKLFF
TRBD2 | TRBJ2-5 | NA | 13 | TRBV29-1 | TGCAGCGTTGATGTGGGGAGGGTCGAGACCCAGTACTTC | CSVDVGRVETQYF